The subject of this entry is one T cell receptor beta chain. This sample was taken from a study of blood T cell repertoires in COVID-19. On the study more broadly: In each case, the material was cDNA or gDNA derived from T cells, B-cell-depleted T cells, or PBMCs.

Germline V lookup: CDR1 DFQATT, CDR2 SNEGSKA (reference sequence). The CDR3 is made up of 11 amino acids. V dropped 6 bases and J dropped 9 bases, with 12 bases sitting between them. Data came from immunoSEQ multiplex PCR; TCRdb stores just in-frame clones and leaves some out. The sample holds around 100,000 clones, around nine tenths seen once. Sequences were obtained from peripheral blood. The receptor was derived from a man aged 50 or older with active or convalescent COVID-19. The chain carries TRBV20-1 and TRBJ2-1; tentative D call: TRBD1 (6 bases). As DNA, the CDR3 is TGCAGTGCCAACAGGGTTGGTGAGCAGTTCTTC. It is translated as CSANRVGEQFF.